Below are 18 T cell receptor beta chains sequenced from a single sample in a study of T cells in Graves' hyperthyroidism and ophthalmopathy. RNA transcripts yielded amplified TCR beta CDR3 regions. An initial round of RT-PCR targeting the TCR CDR3 relied on the HTBI primer set. TCRdb re-called the multiplex PCR reads through MiXCR, storing one row per CDR3 protein. The repertoire has about 770,000 distinct CDR3 sequences, 18% of them found once; the top ten carry approximately 15%. Material: blood. The receptors stem from a woman in her forties or fifties with Graves' hyperthyroidism that later progressed to Graves' ophthalmopathy.

This clonotype has only a few counts. The chain joins TRBV29-1 to TRBJ1-1; D gene ambiguous. V lost 7 bases to trimming and J lost 8 bases, with 11 bases between them. From germline, CDR1 is SQVTM and CDR2 ANQGSEA. This CDR3 has 10 amino acids. The CDR3 protein is CSAQKPEAFF. The CDR3 bases are TGCAGCGCCCAGAAGCCGGAAGCTTTCTTT.

This chain connects TRBV5-8 to TRBJ2-5, with D perhaps matching TRBD2 (5 bases). This CDR3 has 15 residues. Trimming pared 0 bases from V and 1 base from J, leaving 10 bases between. CDR1 is SGHTS and CDR2 is YDEGEE in the germline V gene. CDR3 residues: CASSLAWGAQETQYF. DNA for the CDR3: TGTGCCAGCAGCTTGGCCTGGGGAGCCCAAGAGACCCAGTACTTC.

This clonotype was seen a few times. The gene calls are TRBV6-1 and TRBJ2-1; D remains unclear. Germline-derived CDR1 and CDR2 are MNHNS and SASEGT. The CDR3 totals 13 residues. The V and J ends lost 7 bases and 7 bases respectively, with 14 bases between them. CDR3 region: CASTTDEKNEQFF. CDR3 bases: TGTGCCAGCACCACCGACGAGAAGAATGAGCAGTTCTTC.

This clonotype has a count of ten or more. The genes are TRBV7-2 and TRBJ2-3, with TRBD2 matching 8 bases. Unmatched junction bases numbered 4, after V lost 5 bases and J lost 6 bases. The CDR3 consists of 13 residues. Germline CDR1 and CDR2: SGHTA and FQGNSA. CDR3 sequence (DNA): TGTGCCAGCAGCGTTTTAGCGGGGGATACGCAGTATTTT. This codes for CASSVLAGDTQYF.

This sequence joins TRBV6-2 or TRBV6-3 and TRBJ2-6; 10 bases line up with TRBD1. This CDR3 has 18 residues. J was trimmed by 3 bases and V by 2 bases; bases with no gene match: 7. Germline values: CDR1 MNHEY, CDR2 SVGEGT. The CDR3 DNA is TGTGCCAGCAGTTACATTGGGACAGGGGTCGATGGGGCCAACGTCCTGACTTTC. It yields the protein CASSYIGTGVDGANVLTF.

This clonotype came up many times. The V call is TRBV11-2, the J call TRBJ2-5, with unresolved D. The V end lost 7 bases, the J end lost 0 bases, and 12 bases lay between the germline ends. Germline V gives CDR1 SGHAT, CDR2 FQNNGV. The CDR3 spans 14 residues. Written as DNA, the CDR3 is TGTGCCAGCACTGAAGACGCGTACCAAGAGACCCAGTACTTC. Its translation: CASTEDAYQETQYF.

The chain recombines TRBV27 with TRBJ2-7, with 8 positions matching TRBD1. The V and J ends lost 6 bases and 4 bases, in that order; junction bases with no gene match: 11. The length of the CDR3 is 15 residues. Looked up from germline, CDR1 is MNHEY and CDR2 is SMNVEV (reference sequence). This CDR3 reads CASRSSWTGSYEQYF. In DNA, the CDR3 is TGTGCCAGCAGGTCATCTTGGACAGGGAGTTACGAGCAGTACTTC.

In its sample, this clonotype was seen many times. The chain links TRBV5-1 to TRBJ1-3, with a possible D match to TRBD1 (5 bases). Germline V gives CDR1 SGHRS, CDR2 YFSETQ. The ends were cut back, 0 bases at V and 4 bases at J, with 14 bases in the middle. The CDR3 runs 16 residues. This chain's CDR3 is CASSLGDGAGGNTIYF. For the CDR3, the DNA is TGCGCCAGCAGCTTGGGCGATGGGGCTGGAGGAAACACCATATATTTT.

Worth noting for this clonotype: This sequence may be a read error, since a much larger clone differs from it by one base. As the CDR3 is not closed by the conserved phenylalanine or tryptophan, this likely results from a read error. The chain uses TRBV7-2 and TRBJ1-5; D is undetermined. V was shortened by 2 bases and J by 0 bases, with 5 bases between the two germline ends. The V gene's germline CDR1 is SGHTA and CDR2 FQGNSA. This CDR3 contains 14 residues. The CDR3 DNA reads TGTGCCAGCAGCTTAACCCGTAGCAATCAGCCCCAGCATTCT. It yields the protein CASSLTRSNQPQHS.

The rearrangement links TRBV9 to TRBJ1-2, with D possibly TRBD1 on 5 matching bases. Per germline, CDR1 SGDLS and CDR2 YYNGEE. There are 15 residues in the CDR3. Trimming cost V 3 bases and J 6 bases, with 18 bases left between them. The CDR3 spells CASSERAGLEDGYTF. In DNA, the CDR3 is TGTGCCAGCAGCGAGAGGGCAGGGTTAGAGGATGGCTACACCTTC.

The chain combines TRBV20-1 with TRBJ2-1; 8 bases are a match to TRBD2. The CDR3 covers 16 residues. Germline assignment: CDR1 DFQATT and CDR2 SNEGSKA (reference sequence). Losses at the gene ends were 0 bases for V and 0 bases for J; bases not matched to a gene: 4. This CDR3 is CSARDPGGASYNEQFF. CDR3 bases: TGCAGTGCTAGAGATCCGGGGGGGGCCTCCTACAATGAGCAGTTCTTC.

This clonotype was recorded many times. The chain links TRBV12-3 or TRBV12-4 to TRBJ2-1; 8 bases are shared with TRBD2. Trimming cost V 4 bases and J 4 bases; bases outside gene matches: 9. This CDR3 has 16 residues. The CDR3 nucleotides read TGTGCCAGCAGTTCCTCCCTCGCGGGGGGTTACAATGAGCAGTTCTTC. It is translated as CASSSSLAGGYNEQFF.

This chain links TRBV6-1 with TRBJ1-3; 9 bases map to TRBD1. Trimming took 1 base from V and 4 from J; bases not matched to a gene: 5. The CDR3 extends over 16 amino acids. Germline V gives CDR1 MNHNS, CDR2 SASEGT. The CDR3 reads CASSEGGTGLGNTIYF. The CDR3 nucleotides read TGTGCCAGCAGTGAAGGTGGGACAGGGCTCGGAAACACCATATATTTT.

This clonotype has a handful of counts. This chain's CDR3 is CASSADRVDTGELFF. The CDR3 nucleotides read TGTGCCAGCAGTGCGGACAGGGTAGACACCGGGGAGCTGTTTTTT. This chain connects TRBV27 to TRBJ2-2; TRBD1 aligns across 8 bases. Germline V lookup: CDR1 MNHEY, CDR2 SMNVEV (reference sequence). The trim removed 5 bases at V and 3 bases at J, leaving 5 bases unmatched. CDR3 size: 15 residues.

This clonotype was picked up many times. The chain has TRBV5-1 and TRBJ2-3; D call uncertain. CDR3 size: 12 residues. V dropped 4 bases and J dropped 7 bases, with 10 bases sitting between them. The germline V gene encodes CDR1 SGHRS and CDR2 YFSETQ. As DNA, the CDR3 is TGCGCCAGCAGCACCGGAGATAATACGCAGTATTTT. Amino acid sequence: CASSTGDNTQYF.

This clonotype was recorded many times. The chain employs TRBV5-1 and TRBJ1-2, with D tentatively TRBD1 (5 bases). Germline V lookup: CDR1 SGHRS, CDR2 YFSETQ. This CDR3 has 15 amino acids. V was shortened by 0 bases and J by 3 bases, with 12 bases between the two germline ends. The CDR3 region is CASSLGLGPDYGYTF. The CDR3 DNA is TGCGCCAGCAGCTTGGGTCTGGGGCCGGACTATGGCTACACCTTC.

Many counts were recorded for this clonotype. The V call is TRBV12-3 or TRBV12-4, the J call TRBJ2-1, with TRBD2 identical over 14 bases. The CDR3 spans 17 residues. Trimming removed 6 bases from V and 1 base from J; junction bases left unmatched: 5. This chain's CDR3 is CASSRLAGGRSYNEQFF. The CDR3 coding sequence is TGTGCCAGCAGCAGACTAGCGGGGGGGCGTTCCTACAATGAGCAGTTCTTC.

This chain uses TRBV5-1 with TRBJ2-6, with a weak D call TRBD2 (6 bases). Germline assignment: CDR1 SGHRS and CDR2 YFSETQ. The length of the CDR3 is 17 residues. Between the trimmed V and J ends, which lost 1 base and 2 bases, there was a span of 13 bases. The CDR3 loop is CASSLFEWGAGANVLTF. The CDR3 DNA is TGCGCCAGCAGCTTGTTTGAGTGGGGGGCTGGGGCCAACGTCCTGACTTTC.